One sample yielded the 23 T cell receptor beta chains listed below, sequenced in a study of T cell responses to AZD1222 COVID-19 vaccine. Sequencing used immunoSEQ multiplex PCR; TCRdb keeps in-frame clones, though not all of them. The table has approximately 150,000 clones, approximately 94% seen once; the top ten hold 4% to 5.5%. Sequencing used peripheral blood, obtained 28 days after the second AZD1222 dose. The receptor set was obtained from an adult who received the AZD1222 COVID-19 vaccine.

The chain links TRBV2 to TRBJ1-1; TRBD1 is a possible D gene (6 bases). V was shortened by 2 bases and J by 1 base, with 11 bases between the two germline ends. CDR1 and CDR2 (germline): SNHLY, FYNNEI. The CDR3 totals 15 residues. The CDR3 bases are TGTGCCAGCAGTGAATCTACCAGGGGGAACACTGAAGCTTTCTTT. Translating gives CASSESTRGNTEAFF.

The V call is TRBV7-9, the J call TRBJ1-5; D is ambiguous. The germline V and J ends were trimmed by 4 bases and 9 bases, with 10 bases remaining between them. The CDR3 is made up of 12 amino acids. Germline-derived CDR1 and CDR2 are SEHNR and FQNEAQ (reference sequence). The CDR3 DNA is TGTGCCAGCAGCTCTAGTGGGAGGCCCCAGCATTTT. Translation gives CASSSSGRPQHF.

The J gene is TRBJ2-3, the V gene TRBV7-2; D gene ambiguous. Germline V CDR1 and CDR2: SGHTA, FQGNSA. This CDR3 spans 15 amino acids. V was trimmed by 1 base and J by 5 bases, leaving 13 bases between them. CDR3: CASSLGLKRIDTQYF. The CDR3 DNA follows: TGTGCCAGCAGCTTAGGGTTGAAAAGGATAGATACGCAGTATTTT.

The chain employs TRBV4-3 and TRBJ1-3; D remains ambiguous. The ends were cut back, 4 bases at V and 4 bases at J, with 2 bases in the middle. The CDR3 is made up of 11 amino acids. Germline V gene data show CDR1 as LGHNA and CDR2 as YSLEER. The CDR3 DNA reads as TGCGCCAGCAGCCGCGGAAACACCATATATTTT. Translated: CASSRGNTIYF.

The CDR3 spells CAISDDSNQPQHF. CDR3 sequence (DNA): TGTGCCATCAGTGATGACAGCAATCAGCCCCAGCATTTT. The rearrangement uses TRBV10-3 and TRBJ1-5, with D unresolved. This CDR3 has 13 amino acids. With 3 bases removed from V and 1 base from J, the gap between germline ends came to 4 bases. Looked up from germline, CDR1 is ENHRY and CDR2 is SYGVKD.

The chain combines TRBV5-6 with TRBJ2-7; D ambiguous. V shed 0 bases and J shed 0 bases, with 7 bases lying between them. CDR1 is SGHDT, CDR2 YYEEEE, per germline. The CDR3 has 14 residues. The CDR3 region is CASSLDGASYEQYF. The CDR3 bases are TGTGCCAGCAGCTTGGACGGAGCCTCCTACGAGCAGTACTTC.

The chain uses TRBV11-3 and TRBJ1-1; D possibly corresponds to TRBD1 (5 bases). The length of the CDR3 is 13 residues. Germline loops: CDR1 SGHNT, CDR2 YENEEA. Trimming cost V 5 bases and J 7 bases, with 14 bases left between them. CDR3 in DNA: TGTGCCAGCAGCCTGGGGGTCTCCGGTGAAGCTTTCTTT. Protein: CASSLGVSGEAFF. Complete variable domain (other parts from reference TRBV11-3 and TRBJ1-1): EAGVVQSPRYKIIEKKQPVAFWCNPISGHNTLYWYLQNLGQGPELLIRYENEEAVDDSQLPKDRFSAERLKGVDSTLKIQPAELGDSAVYLCASSLGVSGEAFFGQGTRLTVV.

The chain joins TRBV25-1 to TRBJ1-2; D possibly corresponds to TRBD1 (5 bases). This CDR3 is 14 amino acids long. V shed 3 bases and J shed 3 bases, with 11 bases lying between them. The V gene's germline CDR1 is MGHDK and CDR2 SYGVNS. In DNA, the CDR3 is TGTGCCAGCAGTGATCAGGGCTGGGACTATGGCTACACCTTC. Its translation: CASSDQGWDYGYTF.

J is TRBJ1-1 and V is TRBV7-2; possible D gene TRBD1, 5 bases. This CDR3 comprises 15 residues. Germline values: CDR1 SGHTA, CDR2 FQGNSA. With 4 bases removed from V and 4 bases from J, the gap between germline ends came to 16 bases. The CDR3 sequence: CASSYTGLGGTEAFF. CDR3 in DNA: TGTGCCAGCAGCTACACGGGGCTCGGCGGCACTGAAGCTTTCTTT.

This clone was counted a single time. V usage is TRBV9 and J usage is TRBJ2-3, with 13 positions matching TRBD2. V was pared by 0 bases and J by 4 bases, with 8 bases of the junction left unmatched. The CDR3 is 18 residues long. CDR1 and CDR2 from the germline V gene are SGDLS and YYNGEE. The DNA of the CDR3 is TGTGCCAGCAGCGTAGACAGGGGACTAGCGGGACAAGCAGATACGCAGTATTTT. This gives the protein CASSVDRGLAGQADTQYF.

This chain joins TRBV7-9 and TRBJ1-1, with 7 bases fitting TRBD1. With 6 bases clipped from V and 6 bases from J, the junction kept 10 bases outside the gene matches. CDR3 length: 14 amino acids. The germline V gene has CDR1 SEHNR and CDR2 FQNEAQ (reference sequence). The CDR3 reads CASSLTGALPEAFF. The CDR3 DNA follows: TGTGCCAGCAGTCTAACAGGGGCGTTGCCTGAAGCTTTCTTT.

The rearrangement links TRBV24-1 to TRBJ2-1; possibly TRBD2 for D (6 bases). Between the trimmed V and J ends, which lost 9 bases and 4 bases, there was a span of 6 bases. The CDR3 consists of 11 residues. CDR1 is KGHDR, CDR2 SFDVKD, per germline. The CDR3: CATAGYNEQFF. The DNA for the CDR3 is TGTGCCACCGCGGGGTACAATGAGCAGTTCTTC.

The chain employs TRBV5-5 and TRBJ2-5; possibly TRBD2 for D (6 bases). This CDR3 region has 14 residues. Trimming shortened V by 3 bases and J by 4 bases, and 13 bases separated the two germline ends. Per germline, CDR1 SGHKS and CDR2 YYEKEE (reference sequence). For the CDR3, the DNA is TGTGCCAGCAGCTCTGTCGGGACTTCAGAGACCCAGTACTTC. It codes for CASSSVGTSETQYF. The entire variable domain, with the rest obtained from reference TRBV5-5 and TRBJ2-5, is as follows: DAGVTQSPTHLIKTRGQQVTLRCSPISGHKSVSWYQQVLGQGPQFIFQYYEKEERGRGNFPDRFSARQFPNYSSELNVNALLLGDSALYLCASSSVGTSETQYFGPGTRLLVL.

The V call is TRBV27, the J call TRBJ1-1; 9 nucleotides line up with TRBD1. Germline CDR1 reads MNHEY; CDR2 reads SMNVEV (reference sequence). This CDR3 region has 14 residues. The trim removed 2 bases at V and 3 bases at J, leaving 1 base unmatched. Here the CDR3 reads CASSLDRGDTEAFF. CDR3 in DNA: TGTGCCAGCAGTTTAGACAGGGGGGACACTGAAGCTTTCTTT.

The chain recombines TRBV28 with TRBJ2-3, with TRBD2 matching over 7 bases. From germline, CDR1 is MDHEN and CDR2 SYDVKM. The CDR3 contains 15 residues. The J segment lost 1 base and the V segment lost 2 bases, leaving 3 bases of the junction unmatched. The CDR3, as DNA: TGTGCCAGCAGTTTAGCGGGAGTTCGCACAGATACGCAGTATTTT. Encoded protein: CASSLAGVRTDTQYF. Variable domain in full (rest from reference TRBV28 and TRBJ2-3): DVKVTQSSRYLVKRTGEKVFLECVQDMDHENMFWYRQDPGLGLRLIYFSYDVKMKEKGDIPEGYSVSREKKERFSLILESASTNQTSMYLCASSLAGVRTDTQYFGPGTRLTVL.

The CDR3 sequence: CARGASGSFGTQYF. The CDR3 nucleotides are TGTGCCCGGGGGGCTAGCGGGAGTTTTGGGACCCAGTACTTC. The gene calls are TRBV19 and TRBJ2-5, with 10 bases identical to TRBD2. The J segment lost 7 bases and the V segment lost 11 bases, leaving 13 bases of the junction unmatched. The CDR3 has 14 residues. Germline CDR1 and CDR2: LNHDA and SQIVND (reference sequence).

This sequence joins TRBV7-8 and TRBJ1-3; a possible D gene is TRBD1 (5 bases). Between the trimmed V and J ends, which lost 8 bases and 3 bases, there was a span of 11 bases. The CDR3 runs 13 residues. Germline CDR1 is SGHVS and CDR2 is FQNEAQ. In DNA, the CDR3 is TGTGCCAGCGGTCAGGGTTTTGGAAACACCATATATTTT. As protein: CASGQGFGNTIYF.

As regards this clone: The germline gene is not matched at one end of the junction; a read error may be the cause. The CDR3 reads CASSQENREGRLNDF. CDR3 nucleotide sequence: TGTGCCAGCAGCCAAGAAAACAGGGAGGGAAGGCTGAACGACTTT. V and J are TRBV3-1 (or the pseudogene TRBV3-2) and TRBJ1-1; D perhaps matches TRBD1 (6 bases). The germline V gene encodes CDR1 LGHDT and CDR2 YNNKEL (reference sequence). This CDR3 is built from 15 residues.

The V gene is TRBV27, the J gene TRBJ2-7; TRBD1 or TRBD2 may be the D gene (6 bases each). The CDR3 loop spans 15 amino acids. Germline CDR1 reads MNHEY; CDR2 reads SMNVEV (reference sequence). V was clipped by 4 bases and J by 6 bases, with 19 bases between them. CDR3 loop: CASSSQPRDISEQYF. CDR3 nucleotide sequence: TGTGCCAGCAGTTCACAACCGCGGGACATCTCCGAGCAGTACTTC.

V is TRBV6-1 and J is TRBJ2-7; 7 positions match TRBD1. Germline CDR1 is MNHNS and CDR2 is SASEGT. V was pared by 5 bases and J by 2 bases, with 3 bases of the junction left unmatched. This CDR3 region has 13 residues. The chain's CDR3 is CASSSDRAYEQYF. For the CDR3, the DNA is TGTGCCAGCAGTTCCGACAGGGCCTACGAGCAGTACTTC.

This chain joins TRBV7-9 and TRBJ2-1; the D gene is possibly TRBD2 (6 bases). V shed 8 bases and J shed 5 bases, with 13 bases lying between them. CDR1 and CDR2 (germline): SEHNR, FQNEAQ (reference sequence). The CDR3 extends over 13 amino acids. The CDR3 sequence: CASHRAGNNEQFF. In nucleotides, the CDR3 is TGTGCCAGCCATAGGGCGGGAAACAATGAGCAGTTCTTC.

With regard to this clone: Additional DNA sequences in this sample encode the identical CDR3. J is TRBJ1-5 and V is TRBV3-1 (or the pseudogene TRBV3-2), with D maybe TRBD1 (5 bases). The CDR3 has 13 amino acids. Germline-derived CDR1 and CDR2 are LGHDT and YNNKEL (reference sequence). The germline V and J ends were trimmed by 1 base and 7 bases, with 8 bases remaining between them. Written as DNA, the CDR3 is TGTGCCAGCAGCCAAGGAGGGGAACAGCCCCAGCATTTT. It codes for CASSQGGEQPQHF.

The chain uses TRBV5-1 and TRBJ2-7, with a weak D call TRBD2 (5 bases). The V end was cut by 1 base, the J end by 6 bases, with 8 bases between. Germline assignment: CDR1 SGHRS and CDR2 YFSETQ. The CDR3 runs 12 residues. The CDR3 nucleotides are TGCGCCAGCAGCTTGTACGGAGGCGAGCAGTACTTC. This translates into CASSLYGGEQYF.